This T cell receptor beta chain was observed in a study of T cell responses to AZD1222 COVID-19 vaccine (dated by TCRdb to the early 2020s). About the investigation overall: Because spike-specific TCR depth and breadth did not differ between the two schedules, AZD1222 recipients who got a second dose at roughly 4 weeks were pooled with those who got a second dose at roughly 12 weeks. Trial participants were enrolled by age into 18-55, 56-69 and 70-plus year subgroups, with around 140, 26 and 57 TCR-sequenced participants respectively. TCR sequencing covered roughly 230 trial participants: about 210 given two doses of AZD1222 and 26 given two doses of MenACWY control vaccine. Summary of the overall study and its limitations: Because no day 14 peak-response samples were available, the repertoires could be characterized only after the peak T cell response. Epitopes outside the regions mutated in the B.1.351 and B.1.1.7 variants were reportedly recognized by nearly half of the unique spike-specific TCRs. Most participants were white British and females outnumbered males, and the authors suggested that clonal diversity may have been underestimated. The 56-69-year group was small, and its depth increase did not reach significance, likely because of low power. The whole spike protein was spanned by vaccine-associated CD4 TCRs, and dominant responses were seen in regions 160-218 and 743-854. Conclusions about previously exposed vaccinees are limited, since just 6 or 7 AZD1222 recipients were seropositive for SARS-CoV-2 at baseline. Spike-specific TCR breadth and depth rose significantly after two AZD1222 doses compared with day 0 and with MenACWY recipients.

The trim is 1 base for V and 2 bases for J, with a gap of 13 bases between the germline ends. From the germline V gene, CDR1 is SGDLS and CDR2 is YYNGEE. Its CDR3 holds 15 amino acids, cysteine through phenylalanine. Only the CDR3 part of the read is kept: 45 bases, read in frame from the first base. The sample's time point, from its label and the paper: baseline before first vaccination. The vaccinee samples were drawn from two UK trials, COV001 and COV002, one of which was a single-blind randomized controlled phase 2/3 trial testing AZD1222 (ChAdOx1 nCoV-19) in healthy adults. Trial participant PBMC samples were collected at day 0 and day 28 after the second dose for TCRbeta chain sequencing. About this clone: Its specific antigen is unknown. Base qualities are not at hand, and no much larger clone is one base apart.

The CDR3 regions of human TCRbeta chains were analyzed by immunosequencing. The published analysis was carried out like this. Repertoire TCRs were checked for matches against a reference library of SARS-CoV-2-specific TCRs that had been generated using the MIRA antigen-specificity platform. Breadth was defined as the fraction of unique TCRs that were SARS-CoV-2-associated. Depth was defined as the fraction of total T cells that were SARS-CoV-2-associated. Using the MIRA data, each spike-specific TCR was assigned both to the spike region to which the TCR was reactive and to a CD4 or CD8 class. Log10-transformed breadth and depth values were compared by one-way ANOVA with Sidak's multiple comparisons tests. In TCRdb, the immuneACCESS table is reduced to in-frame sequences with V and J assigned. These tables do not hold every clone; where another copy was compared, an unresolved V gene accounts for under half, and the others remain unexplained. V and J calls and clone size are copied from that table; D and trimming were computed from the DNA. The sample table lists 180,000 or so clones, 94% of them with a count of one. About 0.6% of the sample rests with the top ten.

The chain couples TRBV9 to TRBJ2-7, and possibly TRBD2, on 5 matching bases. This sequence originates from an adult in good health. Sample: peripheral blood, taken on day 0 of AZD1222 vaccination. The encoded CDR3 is CASSVYAGPTYEQYF. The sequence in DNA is TGTGCCAGCAGCGTATACGCGGGCCCCACCTACGAGCAGTACTTC. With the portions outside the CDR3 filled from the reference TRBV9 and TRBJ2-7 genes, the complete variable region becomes DSGVTQTPKHLITATGQRVTLRCSPRSGDLSVYWYQQSLDQGLQFLIQYYNGEERAKGNILERFSAQQFPDLHSELNLSSLELGDSALYFCASSVYAGPTYEQYFGPGTRLTVT.